Presented here are 5 T cell receptor beta chains from one specimen sequenced in a study of blood T cell repertoires in COVID-19. Libraries were prepared by immunoSEQ multiplex PCR; TCRdb keeps only in-frame clonotypes and omits some of them. The table records 300,000 to 450,000 clones, about 87% of them present only once. The sample comprised peripheral blood. These receptors were obtained from a woman aged 55-70 years with COVID-19, enrolled during active disease.

DNA of the CDR3: TGTGCCAGCAACTCTCGGGACACCTCAGGGGGGTCACCCCTCCACTTT. Translated: CASNSRDTSGGSPLHF. The V call is TRBV3-1 (or the pseudogene TRBV3-2), the J call TRBJ1-6; 7 bases fit TRBD1. CDR3 size: 16 residues. In germline, CDR1 is LGHDT, CDR2 YNNKEL (reference sequence). With V trimmed by 7 bases and J by 10 bases, 16 bases remained unmatched.

CDR3 protein: CASRVTRGWDGYTF. In nucleotides, the CDR3 is TGTGCCAGTCGTGTGACCCGGGGGTGGGATGGCTACACCTTC. V is TRBV6-5 and J is TRBJ1-2; the D gene is possibly TRBD1 (5 bases). Per germline, CDR1 MNHEY and CDR2 SVGAGI. The CDR3 spans 14 residues. The germline V and J ends were trimmed by 9 bases and 6 bases, with 20 bases remaining between them.

The J gene is TRBJ1-1, the V gene TRBV24-1; no clear D. The CDR3 is 12 residues long. Germline CDR1 is KGHDR and CDR2 is SFDVKD. The V end was cut by 0 bases, the J end by 7 bases, with 5 bases between. Here the CDR3 reads CATSDLQCEAFF. In nucleotides, the CDR3 is TGTGCCACCAGTGATTTGCAGTGTGAAGCTTTCTTT.

V gene TRBV9 combines with J gene TRBJ2-7; D might be TRBD2 (5 bases). The V end was cut by 4 bases, the J end by 1 base, with 18 bases between. The CDR3 is made up of 16 amino acids. Germline V gives CDR1 SGDLS, CDR2 YYNGEE. In DNA form, the CDR3 reads TGTGCCAGCAGCCCTACCGAGAGGGTACCTTCCTACGAGCAGTACTTC. It translates to CASSPTERVPSYEQYF.

The rearrangement links TRBV5-1 to TRBJ1-4; 11 bases line up with TRBD1. The CDR3 covers 16 residues. The germline V gene has CDR1 SGHRS and CDR2 YFSETQ. V lost 2 bases and J lost 8; bases outside the gene matches: 8. CDR3 bases: TGCGCCAGCAGCTTAAGGACAGGGGGCGCTGGGGAAAAACTGTTTTTT. The encoded protein is CASSLRTGGAGEKLFF.